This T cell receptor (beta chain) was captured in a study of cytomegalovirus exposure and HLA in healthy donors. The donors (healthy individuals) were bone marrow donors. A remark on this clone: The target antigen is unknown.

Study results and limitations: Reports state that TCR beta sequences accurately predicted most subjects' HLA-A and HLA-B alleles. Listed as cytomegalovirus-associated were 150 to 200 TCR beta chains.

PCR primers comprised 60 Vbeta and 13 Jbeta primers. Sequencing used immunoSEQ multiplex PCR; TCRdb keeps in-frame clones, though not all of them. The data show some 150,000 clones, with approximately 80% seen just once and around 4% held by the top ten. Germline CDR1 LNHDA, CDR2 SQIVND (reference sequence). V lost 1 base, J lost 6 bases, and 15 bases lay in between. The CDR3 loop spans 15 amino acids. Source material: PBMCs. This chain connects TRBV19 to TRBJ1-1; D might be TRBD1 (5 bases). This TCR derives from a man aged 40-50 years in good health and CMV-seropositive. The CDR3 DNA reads TGTGCCAGTAGTATAGTACAGGCCGCGTCCCCTGAAGCTTTCTTT. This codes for CASSIVQAASPEAFF.